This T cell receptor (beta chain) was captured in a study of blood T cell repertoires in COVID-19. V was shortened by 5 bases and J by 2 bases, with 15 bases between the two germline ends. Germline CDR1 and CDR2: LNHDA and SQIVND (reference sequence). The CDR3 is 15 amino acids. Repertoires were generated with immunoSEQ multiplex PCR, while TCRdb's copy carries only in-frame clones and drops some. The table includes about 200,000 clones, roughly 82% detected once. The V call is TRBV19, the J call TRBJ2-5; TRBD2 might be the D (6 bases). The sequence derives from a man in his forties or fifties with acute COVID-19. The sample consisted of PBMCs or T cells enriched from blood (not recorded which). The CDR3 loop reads CASSPRDWEQETQYF. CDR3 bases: TGTGCCAGTAGTCCCAGGGACTGGGAACAAGAGACCCAGTACTTC.